This TCR beta chain was retrieved from a study of blood T cell repertoires in COVID-19. Profiling relied on immunoSEQ multiplex PCR, and the TCRdb table lists in-frame clones only, not all of them. The sample has fewer than 250,000 clones; 75% to 90% are singletons. In germline, CDR1 is SGHRS, CDR2 YFSETQ. This CDR3 is 16 amino acids long. V lost 4 bases and J 0 bases, leaving 13 bases between the germline ends. The TCR originated in a man aged 60-69 years who had recovered from COVID-19. Sequencing was done on a sample of peripheral blood. The chain is built from TRBV5-1 and TRBJ2-2; D remains ambiguous. CDR3 sequence reads: CASSPSGFANTGELFF. The DNA of the CDR3 is TGCGCCAGCAGCCCGTCCGGGTTCGCGAACACCGGGGAGCTGTTTTTT. Variable domain in full (rest from reference TRBV5-1 and TRBJ2-2): KAGVTQTPRYLIKTRGQQVTLSCSPISGHRSVSWYQQTPGQGLQFLFEYFSETQRNKGNFPGRFSGRQFSNSRSEMNVSTLELGDSALYLCASSPSGFANTGELFFGEGSRLTVL.